This T cell receptor beta chain emerged from a study of radiotherapy plus CTLA-4 blockade in lung cancer. Study-wide context: With over 25% of patients having disease control, objective responses were seen in about 17%. Findings and caveats of the study: The best predictor of response was reported to be early blood T cell clone dynamics, with interferon-beta. Some TCR clones had been derived from tumors. These clones expanded in peripheral blood after radiotherapy plus ipilimumab.

The CDR3 has 15 residues. Germline V lookup: CDR1 KGHSH, CDR2 LQKENI. Sequencing was performed with immunoSEQ multiplex PCR; in TCRdb, only in-frame clones are kept and a portion is missing. The sample includes more than 75,000 clones, approximately 75% of them seen just once. About this clone itself: Its antigen is not known. Mismatch with germline at one junction end may stem from a read error.

The gene calls are TRBV18 and TRBJ1-1, with D hard to call. The sample in question was peripheral blood, obtained from a patient treated with radiotherapy plus ipilimumab. This clonotype originated in a human donor with non-small cell lung cancer that progressed on radiotherapy plus ipilimumab. CDR3 residues: CASSGSHGTNSEAFF. CDR3 in DNA: TGTGCCAGCTCAGGAAGCCATGGCACGAACTCTGAAGCTTTCTTT.